In this sample, the clone carrying this TCR beta chain is medium-sized. Its antigen is currently unknown. These data belong to a study of radiation and T cells in renal cell carcinoma. Study-wide points: Compared with controls, irradiated tumors showed greater TCR clonality.

Treatment reported: treatment-naive control, cytoreductive nephrectomy. TCRdb keeps only in-frame clones here, not all; method: immunoSEQ multiplex PCR. Found here are about 16,000 clones, 50% to 65% of them singletons; the top ten hold about 9.7%. V was pared by 7 bases and J by 10 bases, with 15 bases between. Germline V gene lookup returns CDR1 MDHEN and CDR2 SYDVKM. The CDR3 is made up of 12 amino acids. Material: tumor tissue, obtained from a patient whose treatment was nephrectomy without radiotherapy. The sequence was obtained from a man aged 35-49 years with renal cell carcinoma. V is TRBV28 and J is TRBJ2-3; D is unclear. The CDR3 is CASTLPRGPQYF. CDR3 in DNA: TGTGCCAGCACCCTACCTCGAGGACCGCAGTATTTT. The whole variable domain, filled in from reference TRBV28 and TRBJ2-3, reads DVKVTQSSRYLVKRTGEKVFLECVQDMDHENMFWYRQDPGLGLRLIYFSYDVKMKEKGDIPEGYSVSREKKERFSLILESASTNQTSMYLCASTLPRGPQYFGPGTRLTVL.